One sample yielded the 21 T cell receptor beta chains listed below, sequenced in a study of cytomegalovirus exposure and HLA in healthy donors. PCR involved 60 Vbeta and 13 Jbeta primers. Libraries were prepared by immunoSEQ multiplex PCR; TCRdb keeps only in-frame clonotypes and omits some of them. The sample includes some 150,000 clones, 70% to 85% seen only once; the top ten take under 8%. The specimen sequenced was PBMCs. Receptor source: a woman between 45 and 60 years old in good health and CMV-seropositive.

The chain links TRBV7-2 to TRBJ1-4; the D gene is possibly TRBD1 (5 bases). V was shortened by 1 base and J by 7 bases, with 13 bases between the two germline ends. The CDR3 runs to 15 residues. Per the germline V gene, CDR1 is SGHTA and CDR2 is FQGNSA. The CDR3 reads CASSLVGGVFEKLFF. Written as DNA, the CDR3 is TGTGCCAGCAGCTTAGTGGGGGGGGTATTTGAAAAACTGTTTTTT.

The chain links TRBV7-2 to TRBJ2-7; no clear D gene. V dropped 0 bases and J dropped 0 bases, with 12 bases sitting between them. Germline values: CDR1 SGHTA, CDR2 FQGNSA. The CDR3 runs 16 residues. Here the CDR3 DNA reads TGTGCCAGCAGCTTAGCTTTAGCTACGAGCTCCTACGAGCAGTACTTC. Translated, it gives CASSLALATSSYEQYF.

In DNA form, the CDR3 reads TGTGCCATCAGTGCTGGGACAGCCATCGAGCAGTACTTC. As protein: CAISAGTAIEQYF. The chain joins TRBV10-3 to TRBJ2-7, with 7 positions matching TRBD1. CDR3 length equals 13 residues. Germline V gene data show CDR1 as ENHRY and CDR2 as SYGVKD. With V trimmed by 4 bases and J by 6 bases, 6 bases remained unmatched.

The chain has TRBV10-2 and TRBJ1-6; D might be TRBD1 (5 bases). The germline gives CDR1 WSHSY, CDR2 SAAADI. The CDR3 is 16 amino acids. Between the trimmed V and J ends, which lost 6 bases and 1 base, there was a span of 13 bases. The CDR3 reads CASSEDTLSYNSPLHF. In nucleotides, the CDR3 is TGCGCCAGCAGCGAGGACACACTGTCCTATAATTCACCCCTCCACTTT.

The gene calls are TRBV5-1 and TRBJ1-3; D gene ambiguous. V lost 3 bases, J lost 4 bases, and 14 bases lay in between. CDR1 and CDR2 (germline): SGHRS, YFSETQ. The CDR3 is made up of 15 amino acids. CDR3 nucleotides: TGCGCCAGCAGCTCAAACCCTACTACGGGAAACACCATATATTTT. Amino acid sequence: CASSSNPTTGNTIYF.

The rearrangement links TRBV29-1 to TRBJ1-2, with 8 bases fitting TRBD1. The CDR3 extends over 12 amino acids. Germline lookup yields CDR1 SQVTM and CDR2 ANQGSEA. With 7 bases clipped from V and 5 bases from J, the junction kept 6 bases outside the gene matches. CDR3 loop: CSAQGASYGYTF. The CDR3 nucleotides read TGCAGCGCCCAGGGGGCGAGTTATGGCTACACCTTC.

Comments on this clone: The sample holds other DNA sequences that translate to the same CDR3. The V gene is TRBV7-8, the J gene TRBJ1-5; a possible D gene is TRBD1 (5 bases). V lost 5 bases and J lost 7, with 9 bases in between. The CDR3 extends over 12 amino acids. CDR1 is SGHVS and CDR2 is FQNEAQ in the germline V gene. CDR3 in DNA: TGTGCCAGCAGCCCCCAGGGACAGCCCCAGCATTTT. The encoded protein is CASSPQGQPQHF.

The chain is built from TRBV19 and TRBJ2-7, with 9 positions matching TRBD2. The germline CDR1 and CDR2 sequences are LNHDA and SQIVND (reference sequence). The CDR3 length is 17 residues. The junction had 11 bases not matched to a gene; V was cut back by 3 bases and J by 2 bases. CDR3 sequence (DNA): TGTGCCAGTAGTATCGGAATTGGGACTAGCATCCCCTACGAGCAGTACTTC. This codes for CASSIGIGTSIPYEQYF.

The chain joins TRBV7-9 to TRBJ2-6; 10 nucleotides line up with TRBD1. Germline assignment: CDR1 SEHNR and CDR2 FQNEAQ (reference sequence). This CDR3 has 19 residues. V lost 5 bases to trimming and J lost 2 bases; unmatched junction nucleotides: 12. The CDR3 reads CASSTRGTGEVAGANVLTF. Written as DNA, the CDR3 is TGTGCCAGCAGCACGAGGGGGACAGGGGAAGTAGCTGGGGCCAACGTCCTGACTTTC.

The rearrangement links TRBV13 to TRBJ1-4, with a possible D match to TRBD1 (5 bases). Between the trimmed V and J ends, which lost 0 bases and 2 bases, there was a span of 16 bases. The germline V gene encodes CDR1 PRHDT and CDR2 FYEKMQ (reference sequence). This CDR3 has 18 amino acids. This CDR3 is CASSLGHRRGRTNEKLFF. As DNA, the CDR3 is TGTGCCAGCAGCTTAGGCCACCGGAGGGGACGGACTAATGAAAAACTGTTTTTT.

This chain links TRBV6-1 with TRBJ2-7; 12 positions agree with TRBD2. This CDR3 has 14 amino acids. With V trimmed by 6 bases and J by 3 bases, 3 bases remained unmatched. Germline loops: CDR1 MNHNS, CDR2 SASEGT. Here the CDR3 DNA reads TGTGCCAGCAGCCGGACTAGCGGGGACTACGAGCAGTACTTC. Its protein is CASSRTSGDYEQYF.

The CDR3 sequence: CATSSRPGGISLIGNEQFF. The CDR3, as DNA: TGTGCCACCAGTTCTAGACCGGGGGGGATCAGTCTTATCGGCAATGAGCAGTTCTTC. This chain joins TRBV15 and TRBJ2-1; 8 positions match TRBD2. This CDR3 region has 19 residues. The ends lost 6 bases at V and 6 bases at J; junction bases unmatched: 22. Germline lookup yields CDR1 LNHNV and CDR2 YYDKDF (reference sequence).

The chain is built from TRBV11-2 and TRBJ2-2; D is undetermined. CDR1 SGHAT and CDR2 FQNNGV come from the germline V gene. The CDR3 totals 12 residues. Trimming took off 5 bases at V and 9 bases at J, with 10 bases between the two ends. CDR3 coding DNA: TGTGCCAGCAGCCCAGGTCGGAGGGAGCTGTTTTTT. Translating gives CASSPGRRELFF.

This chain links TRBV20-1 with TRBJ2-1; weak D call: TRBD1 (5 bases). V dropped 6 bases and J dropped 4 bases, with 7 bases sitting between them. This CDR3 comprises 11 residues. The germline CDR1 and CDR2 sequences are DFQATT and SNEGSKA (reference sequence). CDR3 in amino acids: CSAREYNEQFF. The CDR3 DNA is TGCAGTGCCAGGGAATACAATGAGCAGTTCTTC.

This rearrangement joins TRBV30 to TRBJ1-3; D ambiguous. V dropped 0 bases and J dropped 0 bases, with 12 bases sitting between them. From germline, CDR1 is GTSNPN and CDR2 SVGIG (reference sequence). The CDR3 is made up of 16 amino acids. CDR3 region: CAWSVQQTRSGNTIYF. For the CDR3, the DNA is TGTGCCTGGAGTGTACAGCAAACCCGCTCTGGAAACACCATATATTTT.

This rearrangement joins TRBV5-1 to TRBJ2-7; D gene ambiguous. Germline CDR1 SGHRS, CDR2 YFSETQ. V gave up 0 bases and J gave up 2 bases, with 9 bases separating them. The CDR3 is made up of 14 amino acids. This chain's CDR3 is CASSLGQAAYEQYF. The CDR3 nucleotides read TGCGCCAGCAGCTTGGGACAAGCCGCCTACGAGCAGTACTTC. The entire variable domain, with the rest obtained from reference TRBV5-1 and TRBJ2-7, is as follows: KAGVTQTPRYLIKTRGQQVTLSCSPISGHRSVSWYQQTPGQGLQFLFEYFSETQRNKGNFPGRFSGRQFSNSRSEMNVSTLELGDSALYLCASSLGQAAYEQYFGPGTRLTVT.

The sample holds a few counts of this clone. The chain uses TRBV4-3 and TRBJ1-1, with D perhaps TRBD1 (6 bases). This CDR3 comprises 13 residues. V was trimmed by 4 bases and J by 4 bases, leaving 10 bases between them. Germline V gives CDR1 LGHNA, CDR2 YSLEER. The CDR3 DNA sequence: TGCGCCAGCAGCCTTTACAGGGCCACTGAAGCTTTCTTT. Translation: CASSLYRATEAFF.

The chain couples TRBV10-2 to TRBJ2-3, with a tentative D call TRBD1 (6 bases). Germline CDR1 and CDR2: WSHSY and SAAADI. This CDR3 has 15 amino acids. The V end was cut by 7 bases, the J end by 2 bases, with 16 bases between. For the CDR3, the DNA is TGCGCCAGCATCAGCCCAGGGGCCCCCACAGATACGCAGTATTTT. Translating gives CASISPGAPTDTQYF.

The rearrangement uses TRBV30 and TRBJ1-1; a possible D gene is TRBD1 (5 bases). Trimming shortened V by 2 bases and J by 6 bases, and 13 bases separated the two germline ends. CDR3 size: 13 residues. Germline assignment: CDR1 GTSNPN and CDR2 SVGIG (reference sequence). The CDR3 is CAWSRQGRSEAFF. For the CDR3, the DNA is TGTGCCTGGAGTCGGCAGGGAAGGTCTGAAGCTTTCTTT.

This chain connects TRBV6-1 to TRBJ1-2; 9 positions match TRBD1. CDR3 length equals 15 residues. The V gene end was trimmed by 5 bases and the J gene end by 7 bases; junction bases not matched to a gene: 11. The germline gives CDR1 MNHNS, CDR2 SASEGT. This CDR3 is CASSPRDRARPGYTF. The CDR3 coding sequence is TGTGCCAGCAGTCCTCGGGACAGGGCGAGACCTGGCTACACCTTC.

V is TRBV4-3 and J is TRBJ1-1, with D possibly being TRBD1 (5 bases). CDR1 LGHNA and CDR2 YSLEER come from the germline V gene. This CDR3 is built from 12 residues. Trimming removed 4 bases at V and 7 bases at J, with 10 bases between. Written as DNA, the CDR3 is TGCGCCAGCAGCCGCGAAACAGGTGAAGCTTTCTTT. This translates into CASSRETGEAFF.